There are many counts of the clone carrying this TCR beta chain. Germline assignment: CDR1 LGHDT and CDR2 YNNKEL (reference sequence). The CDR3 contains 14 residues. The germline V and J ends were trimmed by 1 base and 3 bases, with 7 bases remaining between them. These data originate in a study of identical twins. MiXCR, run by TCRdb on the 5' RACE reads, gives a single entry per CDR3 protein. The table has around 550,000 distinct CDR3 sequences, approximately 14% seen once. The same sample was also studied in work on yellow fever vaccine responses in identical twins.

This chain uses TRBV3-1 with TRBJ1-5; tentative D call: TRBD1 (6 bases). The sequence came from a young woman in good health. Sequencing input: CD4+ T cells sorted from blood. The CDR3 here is CASSQGTVNQPQHF. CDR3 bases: TGTGCCAGCAGCCAAGGGACAGTCAATCAGCCCCAGCATTTT.